This entry is about one T cell receptor (beta chain). The sample is drawn from a study of blood T cell repertoires in COVID-19. Germline lookup yields CDR1 SGHTA and CDR2 FQGNSA. The CDR3 spans 16 residues. V shed 1 base and J shed 9 bases, with 16 bases lying between them. Assignment of participants to cohorts was predicated upon participant-reported clinical history. Clones were sequenced by immunoSEQ multiplex PCR, and TCRdb holds only the in-frame ones, with some missing. The table has over 200,000 clones, roughly 80% seen once. Specimen: PBMCs or T cells enriched from blood (not recorded which). V is TRBV7-2 and J is TRBJ1-6; TRBD1 might be the D (6 bases). The TCR comes from a man between 60 and 75 years old who had recovered from COVID-19. In nucleotides, the CDR3 is TGTGCCAGCAGCTTAGGGGACAAAGTATTCCTTTCACCCCTCCACTTT. As protein: CASSLGDKVFLSPLHF. Full variable domain (remainder filled in from reference TRBV7-2 and TRBJ1-6): GAGVSQSPSNKVTEKGKDVELRCDPISGHTALYWYRQSLGQGLEFLIYFQGNSAPDKSGLPSDRFSAERTGGSVSTLTIQRTQQEDSAVYLCASSLGDKVFLSPLHFGNGTRLTVT.